This T cell receptor beta chain was retrieved from a study of blood T cell repertoires in COVID-19. Original processing notes: Estimates of nucleated cell counts were drawn from the amplification of reference gene primers. Measured with immunoSEQ multiplex PCR; TCRdb has only the in-frame clones, and not every one. That table gives V, J and clone size, and the DNA gave D and trimming. The repertoire holds over 45,000 clones, with approximately 78% as singletons. The V end lost 3 bases, the J end lost 4 bases, and 12 bases lay between the germline ends. Germline CDR1 is MNHEY and CDR2 is SMNVEV (reference sequence). This CDR3 region has 14 residues.

The receptor was isolated from a human donor in a cohort sampled during active or convalescent COVID-19. Sequencing was done on a sample of peripheral blood. The chain uses TRBV27 and TRBJ1-1, with a tentative D call TRBD1 (5 bases). The CDR3 coding sequence is TGTGCCAGCAGTTTCTCTCAGGGATTCACTGAAGCTTTCTTT. Translating gives CASSFSQGFTEAFF.